Listed below are T cell receptor beta chains from one sample, sequenced in a study of cytomegalovirus exposure and HLA in healthy donors. Sequencing used immunoSEQ multiplex PCR; TCRdb keeps in-frame clones, though not all of them. The table includes over 150,000 clones, about 70% detected once. The material sequenced was PBMCs. These receptors were taken from a woman younger than 35 in good health and CMV-seropositive. Each CDR3 is given with its conserved first and last residue. D genes are given only for firm matches. Clone size is shown for a subset of rows, as once, few, many or a class of expanded clone.

cdr3_length d_call clone_size j_call v_call cdr3_aa cdr3_nt
15 NA NA TRBJ1-5 TRBV7-8 CASSPNRGSNQPQHF TGTGCCAGCAGCCCGAATAGGGGGAGCAATCAGCCCCAGCATTTT
15 TRBD1 NA TRBJ1-6 TRBV7-2 CASSSSQGASAPLHF TGTGCCAGCAGCTCCTCACAGGGGGCGAGCGCACCCCTCCACTTT
15 TRBD1 NA TRBJ2-4 TRBV9 CASSRDRALGNIQYF TGTGCCAGCAGCCGGGACAGGGCACTGGGAAACATTCAGTACTTC
13 NA NA TRBJ1-6 TRBV29-1 CSGRRDTNSPLHF TGCAGCGGACGGAGGGATACTAATTCACCCCTCCACTTT
14 TRBD2 NA TRBJ2-7 TRBV2 CASSEAAGRYEQYF TGTGCCAGCAGTGAAGCAGCGGGAAGGTACGAGCAGTACTTC
14 NA NA TRBJ2-7 TRBV5-4 CASSPDNAIYEQYF TGTGCCAGCAGCCCGGACAACGCGATTTACGAGCAGTACTTC
11 NA NA TRBJ1-4 TRBV20-1 CSGREGEKLFF TGCAGTGGCCGAGAGGGTGAAAAACTGTTTTTT
13 NA NA TRBJ1-2 TRBV19 CASSIGLTYGYTF TGTGCCAGTAGTATAGGACTGACGTATGGCTACACCTTC
15 NA NA TRBJ2-1 TRBV10-3 CAISEVQGTYNEQFF TGTGCCATCAGTGAGGTTCAGGGAACCTACAATGAGCAGTTCTTC
13 NA once TRBJ1-1 TRBV18 CASSPRTDTEAFF TGTGCCAGCTCACCACGGACAGACACTGAAGCTTTCTTT